The 10 T cell receptor beta chains presented below share a single source sample, sequenced in a study of human T cells and chemical hapten exposure. From the RACE reads, TCRdb called clonotypes with MiXCR, one entry per CDR3 protein. Among over 40,000 distinct CDR3 sequences listed, 3% to 4% were seen once. Noted time point: patch test 2, 6 weeks after DPC sensitization. Treatment in this sample: therapeutic diphenylcyclopropenone sensitization with weekly scalp DPC. The source was whole blood, collected in connection with sensitization to the hapten diphenylcyclopropenone (DPC). These receptor sequences come from a man in his forties with alopecia areata. Some clones in this sample may be carry-over from other donors' samples.

The CDR3 DNA sequence: TGTGCCAGCAGCGTAGGGGGGACGATACTCGATTCACCCCTCCACTTT. The encoded protein is CASSVGGTILDSPLHF. The V call is TRBV9, the J call TRBJ1-6; the D gene is possibly TRBD1 (5 bases). Germline V CDR1 and CDR2: SGDLS, YYNGEE. There are 16 residues in the CDR3. V lost 0 bases and J lost 8, with 15 bases in between.

This clonotype was seen repeatedly, ten times or more. The rearrangement joins TRBV6-2 or TRBV6-3 to TRBJ1-1; D uncertain. The CDR3 sequence is 11 residues long. V was trimmed by 8 bases and J by 5 bases, leaving 9 bases between them. Germline V gives CDR1 MNHEY, CDR2 SVGEGT. The CDR3, as DNA: TGTGCCAGCGTTCGTTGGACTGAAGCTTTCTTT. This translates into CASVRWTEAFF.

This clonotype was picked up many times. The chain is built from TRBV7-6 and TRBJ2-3; 8 bases line up with TRBD1. V lost 5 bases, J lost 8 bases, and 15 bases stayed unmatched. The CDR3 has 16 amino acids. CDR1 SGHVS and CDR2 FNYEAQ come from the germline V gene. CDR3 protein: CASSPQGASLSFTQYF. The CDR3 region has the DNA TGTGCCAGCAGCCCCCAGGGGGCCTCTCTATCTTTTACGCAGTATTTT.

This clonotype was counted ten times or more. V usage is TRBV20-1 and J usage is TRBJ2-7; the match to TRBD1 covers 7 bases. J was trimmed by 0 bases and V by 2 bases; bases with no gene match: 7. The CDR3 spans 15 residues. Germline loops: CDR1 DFQATT, CDR2 SNEGSKA (reference sequence). The CDR3 loop is CSARRTGVSSYEQYF. CDR3 coding DNA: TGCAGTGCTAGACGGACAGGTGTTAGCTCCTACGAGCAGTACTTC.

This clonotype was seen only a few times. The rearrangement joins TRBV12-3 or TRBV12-4 to TRBJ2-3; 10 bases are shared with TRBD2. V lost 8 bases and J lost 3; bases outside the gene matches: 2. CDR3 length: 13 residues. The CDR3 coding sequence is TGTGCCAGCCTAGCGGGAGAAACAGATACGCAGTATTTT. Protein sequence: CASLAGETDTQYF.

This clonotype was recorded at least ten times. The J gene is TRBJ2-1, the V gene TRBV29-1; TRBD2 matches 15 bases. This CDR3 has 16 residues. Germline lookup yields CDR1 SQVTM and CDR2 ANQGSEA. V shed 4 bases and J 8 bases; nucleotides not matched to a gene: 9. The CDR3 is CSVVGTSGRRRDEQFF. DNA for the CDR3: TGCAGCGTTGTCGGGACTAGCGGGAGGCGGCGGGATGAGCAGTTCTTC.

There are a few counts of this clonotype. The V gene is TRBV28, the J gene TRBJ1-2; no firm D call. This CDR3 region has 14 residues. V dropped 5 bases and J dropped 2 bases, with 12 bases sitting between them. Germline CDR1 reads MDHEN; CDR2 reads SYDVKM. The CDR3 spells CASSPREYNYGYTF. CDR3 coding DNA: TGTGCCAGCAGTCCCCGAGAATACAACTATGGCTACACCTTC.

This rearrangement joins TRBV10-3 to TRBJ2-7; 10 nucleotides match TRBD1. V trimming: 0 bases; J trimming: 2 bases; junction bases outside the gene matches: 1. Germline V gene sequence: CDR1 ENHRY, CDR2 SYGVKD. This CDR3 has 15 amino acids. The CDR3 is CAISESGTGAYEQYF. The CDR3 DNA reads TGTGCCATCAGTGAGTCGGGGACAGGGGCCTACGAGCAGTACTTC.

This chain uses TRBV28 with TRBJ2-3, with D maybe TRBD1 (7 bases). The germline CDR1 and CDR2 sequences are MDHEN and SYDVKM. The CDR3 is made up of 16 amino acids. V gave up 5 bases and J gave up 3 bases, with 18 bases separating them. CDR3 sequence (DNA): TGTGCCAGCAGTCCTCACAGGGGACTTGGGACAGATACGCAGTATTTT. The encoded protein is CASSPHRGLGTDTQYF.

On this clonotype: A much larger clone lies a single base off, so this may be a read error. The chain has TRBV28 and TRBJ2-3; D uncertain. CDR1 is MDHEN, CDR2 SYDVKM, per germline. CDR3 length equals 14 residues. Deletions cut 3 bases from V and 8 bases from J, with 15 bases between. The CDR3, as DNA: TGTGCCAGCAGTTTCCTTGCGTCCGTCGGTACGCAGTATTTT. Its translation is CASSFLASVGTQYF.